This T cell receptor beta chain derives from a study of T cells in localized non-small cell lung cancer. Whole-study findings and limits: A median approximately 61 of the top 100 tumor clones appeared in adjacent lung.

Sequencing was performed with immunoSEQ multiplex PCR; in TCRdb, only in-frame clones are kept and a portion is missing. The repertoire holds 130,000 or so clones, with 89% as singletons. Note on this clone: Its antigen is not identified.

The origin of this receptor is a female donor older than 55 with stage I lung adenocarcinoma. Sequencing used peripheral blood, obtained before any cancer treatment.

The CDR3 DNA reads as TGTGCCAGCAGCTACCTCGGGGTGGGGAACAATGAGCAGTTCTTC. It specifies CASSYLGVGNNEQFF. The chain couples TRBV7-8 to TRBJ2-1; a possible D gene is TRBD2 (5 bases). Trimming took 4 bases from V and 5 from J, leaving 15 bases between them. The CDR3 is 15 residues long. The germline V gene has CDR1 SGHVS and CDR2 FQNEAQ.